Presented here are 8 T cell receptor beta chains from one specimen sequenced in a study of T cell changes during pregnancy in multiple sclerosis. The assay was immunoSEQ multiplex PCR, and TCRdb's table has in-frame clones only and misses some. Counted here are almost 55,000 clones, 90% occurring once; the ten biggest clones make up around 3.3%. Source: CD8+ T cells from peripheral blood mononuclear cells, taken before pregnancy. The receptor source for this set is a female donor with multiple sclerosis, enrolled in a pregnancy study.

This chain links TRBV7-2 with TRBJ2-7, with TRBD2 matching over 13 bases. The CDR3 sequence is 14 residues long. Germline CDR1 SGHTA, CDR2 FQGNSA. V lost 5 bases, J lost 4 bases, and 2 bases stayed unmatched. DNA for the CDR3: TGTGCCAGCAGCCCGGGACTAGCGGGGTACGAGCAGTACTTC. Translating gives CASSPGLAGYEQYF.

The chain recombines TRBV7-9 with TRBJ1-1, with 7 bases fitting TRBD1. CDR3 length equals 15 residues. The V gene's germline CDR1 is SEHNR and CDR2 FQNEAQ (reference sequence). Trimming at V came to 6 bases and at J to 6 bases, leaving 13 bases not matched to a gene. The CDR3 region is CASRANGQVEAEAFF. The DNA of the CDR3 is TGTGCCAGCAGAGCGAACGGACAGGTTGAGGCTGAAGCTTTCTTT.

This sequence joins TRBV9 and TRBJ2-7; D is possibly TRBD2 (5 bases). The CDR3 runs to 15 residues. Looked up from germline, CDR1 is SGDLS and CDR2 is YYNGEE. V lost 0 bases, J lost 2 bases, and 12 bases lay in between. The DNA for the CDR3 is TGTGCCAGCAGCGTAGGCGGCGGGCGGGCCTACGAGCAGTACTTC. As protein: CASSVGGGRAYEQYF.

The CDR3 loop reads CASPGWAGLSANYGYTF. In DNA form, the CDR3 reads TGTGCCAGCCCGGGCTGGGCGGGACTTAGCGCTAACTATGGCTACACCTTC. The chain has TRBV7-2 and TRBJ1-2; TRBD1 might be the D (5 bases). The length of the CDR3 is 17 residues. The V end lost 8 bases, the J end lost 0 bases, and 22 bases lay between the germline ends. In germline, CDR1 is SGHTA, CDR2 FQGNSA.

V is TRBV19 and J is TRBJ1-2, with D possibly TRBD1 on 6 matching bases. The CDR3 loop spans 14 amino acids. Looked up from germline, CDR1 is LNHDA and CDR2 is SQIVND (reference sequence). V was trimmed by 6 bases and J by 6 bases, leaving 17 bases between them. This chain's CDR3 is CASSLQGSFDGYTF. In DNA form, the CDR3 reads TGTGCCAGTAGCCTCCAGGGGTCTTTCGATGGCTACACCTTC.

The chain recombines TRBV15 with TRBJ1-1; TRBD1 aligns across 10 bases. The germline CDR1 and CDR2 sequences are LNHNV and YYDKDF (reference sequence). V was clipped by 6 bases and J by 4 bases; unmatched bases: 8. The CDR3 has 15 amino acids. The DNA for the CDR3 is TGTGCCACCAGAATGATTAGGACAGGGGGCACTGAAGCTTTCTTT. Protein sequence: CATRMIRTGGTEAFF.

The CDR3 DNA is TGTGCCAGCAGCGGGGGGCGTTACACCTTC. The encoded protein is CASSGGRYTF. The chain employs TRBV9 and TRBJ1-2; possibly TRBD1 for D (6 bases). The CDR3 contains 10 residues. Germline V gene sequence: CDR1 SGDLS, CDR2 YYNGEE. The ends were cut back, 3 bases at V and 11 bases at J, with 8 bases in the middle.

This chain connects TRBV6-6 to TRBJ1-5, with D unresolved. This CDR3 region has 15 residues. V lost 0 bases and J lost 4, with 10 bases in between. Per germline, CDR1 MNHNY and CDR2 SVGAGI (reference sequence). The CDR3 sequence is CASSYSHRTNQPQHF. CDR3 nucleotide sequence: TGTGCCAGCAGTTACTCCCACAGAACTAATCAGCCCCAGCATTTT.